The entry below describes one T cell receptor (beta chain). It has no known antigen specificity. Per-base qualities were not stored, and no clone one base away is much larger. The germline V gene sets CDR1 to MNHEY and CDR2 to SVGAGI. Trimming leaves V shorter by 5 bases and J shorter by 5 bases, with the junction holding 8 bases beyond the gene matches. The CDR3 contains 15 residues, cysteine and phenylalanine counted. Solely the CDR3 DNA is kept, with 45 bases framed from the first base. Collaborating institutions collected whole blood in K2EDTA tubes following their own protocols. For TCRbeta analysis, collaborators shipped samples as frozen whole blood, isolated PBMCs, or DNA extracted from either of those sample types. This entry is derived from a study of blood T cell repertoires in COVID-19 (dated by TCRdb to about 2020). About the investigation overall: Samples covering the acute and convalescent phases of COVID-19 were provided by collaborators in the United States, Italy and Spain. The samples were drawn from two sources: the first 160 participants of the ongoing ImmuneRACE study, and about 1,300 subjects contributed by 6 global collaborators. A freely available public database, intended as a resource for researchers studying the immune response to SARS-CoV-2, is where the repertoires were released. Nearly every sample came with metadata listing a de-identified subject ID, COVID-19 status, age in years and sex. Where available, HLA class I and class II types were obtained from metadata supplied by the sample provider rather than from assay-based typing. Deeply sampled blood TCRbeta repertoires from subjects exposed to, actively infected with, or recovered from COVID-19 were included in the dataset. The prospective study material was composed of cDNA or gDNA derived from T cells, B-cell-depleted T cells, or PBMCs.

TCRbeta CDR3 regions were amplified from genomic DNA using the immunoSEQ Assay, a bias-controlled multiplex PCR. As for the authors' bioinformatics: The number of nucleated cells in each sample was estimated from the amplification of reference gene primers within the assay. To quantify the absolute abundance of each unique TCRbeta CDR3 rearrangement, sequence reads were collapsed and filtered. For each sample, productive Simpson clonality was calculated by taking the square root of Simpson's diversity index across productive rearrangements. The immuneACCESS repertoire file appears here via TCRdb, limited to in-frame rearrangements. These files lack a portion of the clones; in checked studies, under half of the deficit traces to unresolved V genes, and the cause of the others is not known. D and trimming were read from the DNA, whereas the V and J calls and clone size are those reported in that table. The sample table holds tens of thousands of clones, of which around 81% were seen once. The ten largest clones add up to 4% to 6% of the sample.

Overall results and qualifications from the work: Clinical and demographic metadata were provided uncurated, with the amount varying by source and participant.

The chain was built from TRBV6-5 and TRBJ2-1; 8 central nucleotides agree with TRBD1. Source material: peripheral blood. This clonotype originated in a man aged 50-60 years with active COVID-19. The DNA reads as follows: TGTGCCAGCAGTCACAGACAGGGGATCAACAATGAGCAGTTCTTC. Its amino acids are CASSHRQGINNEQFF.